These 18 T cell receptor beta chains were all obtained from the same sample, sequenced in a study of T cell responses to AZD1222 COVID-19 vaccine. This table comes from immunoSEQ multiplex PCR, and its TCRdb copy is limited to in-frame clones, with some not included. The sample consists of about 150,000 clones, roughly nine tenths of them appearing once. Sequences were derived from peripheral blood, sampled on day 0 of MenACWY control vaccination. These receptors were obtained from an adult in good health.

The V gene is TRBV5-1, the J gene TRBJ1-1; D may be TRBD1 (6 bases). The CDR3 loop spans 11 amino acids. Germline V gene lookup returns CDR1 SGHRS and CDR2 YFSETQ. The V and J ends lost 5 bases and 9 bases respectively, with 11 bases between them. The CDR3 bases are TGCGCCAGCAGTTTTACAGGGAAAGCTTTCTTT. This sequence encodes CASSFTGKAFF.

The chain is built from TRBV4-1 and TRBJ2-2; no reliable D call. The CDR3 extends over 17 amino acids. The germline V and J ends were trimmed by 3 bases and 5 bases, with 19 bases remaining between them. Germline V gives CDR1 MGHRA, CDR2 YSYEKL. This CDR3 reads CASSQIHMGLETGELFF. Written as DNA, the CDR3 is TGCGCCAGCAGCCAGATACACATGGGTCTGGAGACCGGGGAGCTGTTTTTT.

The gene calls are TRBV2 and TRBJ1-4; 9 bases line up with TRBD1. CDR3 length: 17 amino acids. V shed 6 bases, J shed 4 bases, and the junction held 12 bases outside the gene matches. The germline gives CDR1 SNHLY, CDR2 FYNNEI. CDR3 sequence: CASSLDPGQGLNEKLFF. CDR3 nucleotides: TGTGCCAGCAGCCTTGATCCGGGACAGGGACTTAATGAAAAACTGTTTTTT.

The genes are TRBV25-1 and TRBJ2-1; the D gene is possibly TRBD1 (6 bases). This CDR3 has 14 residues. The V end lost 6 bases, the J end lost 8 bases, and 17 bases lay between the germline ends. Germline V gives CDR1 MGHDK, CDR2 SYGVNS. The CDR3 reads CASRDRGFMDEQFF. The CDR3 region has the DNA TGTGCCAGCAGGGACAGAGGGTTTATGGATGAGCAGTTCTTC.

The chain links TRBV19 to TRBJ1-1; D gene unclear. Germline CDR1 and CDR2: LNHDA and SQIVND (reference sequence). V was trimmed by 7 bases and J by 1 base, leaving 31 bases between them. The CDR3 totals 20 residues. The CDR3 DNA is TGTGCCAGTACTCCTAAACCCCCCTCCTTAGCGGCAGGAACGAACACTGAAGCTTTCTTT. Translating it yields CASTPKPPSLAAGTNTEAFF.

The chain employs TRBV28 and TRBJ2-7; D may correspond to TRBD1 or TRBD2 (5 bases each). V lost 4 bases and J lost 3, with 19 bases in between. The CDR3 has 16 amino acids. Germline CDR1 reads MDHEN; CDR2 reads SYDVKM. This chain's CDR3 is CASSYDLQGRGYEQYF. CDR3 DNA sequence: TGTGCCAGCAGTTACGACCTCCAGGGACGAGGCTACGAGCAGTACTTC.

In its sample, this clone was seen a few times. V and J are TRBV28 and TRBJ1-3, with D tentatively TRBD1 (5 bases). The CDR3 sequence is 12 residues long. Germline CDR1 is MDHEN and CDR2 is SYDVKM. V was cut by 8 bases and J by 4 bases, with 9 bases left in between. CDR3 sequence reads: CASQGVGNTIYF. For the CDR3, the DNA is TGTGCCAGCCAAGGGGTGGGAAACACCATATATTTT.

The J gene is TRBJ1-2, the V gene TRBV5-1; D unclear. V lost 5 bases and J 1 base, leaving 6 bases between the germline ends. Germline CDR1 is SGHRS and CDR2 is YFSETQ. This CDR3 spans 12 amino acids. Here the CDR3 DNA reads TGCGCCAGCAGGCCCGATAACTATGGCTACACCTTC. Amino acid sequence: CASRPDNYGYTF.

V is TRBV4-1 and J is TRBJ2-6, with TRBD1 as a possible D gene (6 bases). This CDR3 has 19 amino acids. The V end was cut by 3 bases, the J end by 0 bases, with 18 bases between. Germline CDR1 reads MGHRA; CDR2 reads YSYEKL. CDR3 residues: CASSQGFRTVHSGANVLTF. CDR3 nucleotide sequence: TGCGCCAGCAGCCAGGGGTTCCGGACAGTCCACTCTGGGGCCAACGTCCTGACTTTC.

The rearrangement joins TRBV29-1 to TRBJ1-1; D remains ambiguous. The CDR3 extends over 12 amino acids. V lost 7 bases, J lost 7 bases, and 16 bases lay in between. CDR1 is SQVTM and CDR2 is ANQGSEA in the germline V gene. As DNA, the CDR3 is TGCAGCGCTAATTTCGCGGATGATGAAGCTTTCTTT. This sequence encodes CSANFADDEAFF.

The CDR3 here is CASGLVPMNTEAFF. CDR3 DNA: TGTGCTAGTGGTTTGGTACCCATGAACACTGAAGCTTTCTTT. V gene TRBV12-5 combines with J gene TRBJ1-1; D not resolved. Germline V gives CDR1 LGHNT, CDR2 FRNRAP. V was cut by 0 bases and J by 0 bases, with 5 bases left in between. The CDR3 has 14 amino acids.

The CDR3: CSVGGQGPLSYEQYF. The CDR3 nucleotides are TGCAGCGTTGGGGGACAGGGGCCCCTCTCCTACGAGCAGTACTTC. V is TRBV29-1 and J is TRBJ2-7, with 10 bases aligning to TRBD1. Looked up from germline, CDR1 is SQVTM and CDR2 is ANQGSEA. The CDR3 runs 15 residues. Trimming took 4 bases from V and 0 from J; bases not matched to a gene: 6.

This clone has more than one count but fewer than ten. The rearrangement joins TRBV29-1 to TRBJ1-3, with 7 bases lining up with TRBD1. The CDR3 length is 13 residues. Losses at the gene ends were 5 bases for V and 2 bases for J; bases not matched to a gene: 3. CDR1 and CDR2 from the germline V gene are SQVTM and ANQGSEA. CDR3 in DNA: TGCAGCGTTTCCAGGGGGACTGGAAACACCATATATTTT. Its translation: CSVSRGTGNTIYF.

CDR3 loop: CASTTSGGASQTQYF. The CDR3 DNA reads as TGCGCCAGCACAACTAGCGGGGGGGCCAGCCAGACCCAGTACTTC. The chain has TRBV5-1 and TRBJ2-5, with 13 bases aligning to TRBD2. Germline V gives CDR1 SGHRS, CDR2 YFSETQ. J lost 6 bases, V lost 6 bases, and 8 bases had no gene match. The CDR3 covers 15 residues. Drawing the rest from reference TRBV5-1 and TRBJ2-5, the complete variable domain is KAGVTQTPRYLIKTRGQQVTLSCSPISGHRSVSWYQQTPGQGLQFLFEYFSETQRNKGNFPGRFSGRQFSNSRSEMNVSTLELGDSALYLCASTTSGGASQTQYFGPGTRLLVL.

The chain recombines TRBV6-4 with TRBJ1-1; D gene uncertain. CDR1 is MRHNA, CDR2 SNTAGT, per germline. V was trimmed by 5 bases and J by 1 base, leaving 8 bases between them. This CDR3 is built from 13 residues. The CDR3 coding sequence is TGTGCCAGCAGTCTTGAGGCGAACACTGAAGCTTTCTTT. Translated: CASSLEANTEAFF.

The chain combines TRBV23-1 with TRBJ1-6; tentative D call: TRBD1 (6 bases). TRBV23-1 is an ORF for which the function is uncertain. This CDR3 is 16 amino acids long. The V end lost 4 bases, the J end lost 7 bases, and 17 bases lay between the germline ends. The CDR3 DNA is TGCGCCAGCAGTCCCCGAGGACAGATATTAAATTCACCCCTCCACTTT. Translated, it gives CASSPRGQILNSPLHF.

The chain's CDR3 is CASSPMGTPNQPQHF. The CDR3 region has the DNA TGTGCCAGCAGCCCCATGGGGACACCTAATCAGCCCCAGCATTTT. V usage is TRBV9 and J usage is TRBJ1-5; perhaps TRBD1 as D (6 bases). The CDR3 consists of 15 residues. Trimming left V 4 bases short and J 4 bases short, with 15 bases between. The V gene's germline CDR1 is SGDLS and CDR2 YYNGEE.

The genes are TRBV6-5 and TRBJ2-7; possibly TRBD2 for D (5 bases). The CDR3 spans 14 residues. The germline CDR1 and CDR2 sequences are MNHEY and SVGAGI. The V gene lost 2 bases and the J gene lost 0 bases, with 8 bases spanning the gap. The CDR3 DNA is TGTGCCAGCAGTTACGACGGAGGCTCCTACGAGCAGTACTTC. Translating gives CASSYDGGSYEQYF.